This is a list of T cell receptor beta chains from one sample in a study of beta chain features in type 1 diabetes. The assay was immunoSEQ multiplex PCR, and TCRdb's table has in-frame clones only and misses some. This sample yields 600,000 to 750,000 clones, of which around 12% are seen a single time; about 0.11% belongs to the top ten. Sample: naive CD4+ T cells from blood. Every receptor here comes from a man aged 30-40 years with type 1 diabetes. Both conserved end residues are part of each CDR3. A D gene is named only where the DNA matches it firmly. The size of a clone is reported for some rows only, either as once, few or many, or as a class for expanded clones.

j_gene	abundance	v_gene	d_gene	CDR3aa	CDR3nt
TRBJ2-3	.	TRBV9	.	CASSEQGMGSATQYF	TGTGCCAGCAGCGAACAGGGAATGGGGTCGGCTACGCAGTATTTT
TRBJ2-7	few	TRBV7-2	TRBD1	CASSLRSGQDYEQYF	TGTGCCAGCAGCTTAAGGTCGGGACAGGACTACGAGCAGTACTTC
TRBJ2-3	.	TRBV25-1	.	CASSESQTSPADTQYF	TGTGCCAGCAGTGAATCCCAAACTAGCCCGGCAGATACGCAGTATTTT
TRBJ2-2	few	TRBV7-2	.	CASSIQQGTGGELFF	TGTGCCAGCAGCATTCAACAGGGTACGGGCGGGGAGCTGTTTTTT
TRBJ1-2	few	TRBV5-1	.	CASSLALEVGYTF	TGCGCCAGCAGCTTGGCCCTGGAAGTCGGCTACACCTTC
TRBJ1-1	few	TRBV9	.	CASSVGNTQGAFF	TGTGCCAGCAGCGTAGGGAACACCCAGGGGGCTTTCTTT
TRBJ2-1	few	TRBV19	.	CASSIDYDEQFF	TGTGCCAGTAGTATCGATTACGATGAGCAGTTCTTC
TRBJ1-5	.	TRBV19	.	CASSPGDGQPQHF	TGTGCCAGTAGTCCAGGGGACGGTCAGCCCCAGCATTTT
TRBJ2-7	few	TRBV18	.	CASSAVGSNYEQYF	TGTGCCAGCTCGGCAGTGGGTTCTAACTACGAGCAGTACTTC
TRBJ1-1	.	TRBV5-1	.	CASSPGPNTEAFF	TGCGCCAGCAGCCCTGGACCGAACACTGAAGCTTTCTTT
TRBJ2-4	.	TRBV7-2	.	CASSLRNQNIQYF	TGTGCCAGCAGCTTACGGAACCAAAACATTCAGTACTTC
TRBJ2-1	.	TRBV5-1	.	CASSRITGNNFNEQFF	TGCGCCAGCAGCCGAATAACAGGGAATAATTTCAATGAGCAGTTCTTC
TRBJ1-1	.	TRBV7-3	TRBD1	CASSSDRVEAFF	TGTGCCAGCAGCTCTGACAGGGTGGAAGCTTTCTTT
TRBJ2-1	few	TRBV9	TRBD1	CASSVLPGQGYNEQFF	TGTGCCAGCAGCGTATTACCGGGACAGGGTTACAATGAGCAGTTCTTC
TRBJ1-3	few	TRBV28	.	CASSLSALGTIYF	TGTGCCAGCAGTTTATCGGCGCTGGGCACCATATATTTT
TRBJ1-3	few	TRBV7-9	.	CASSPQGTAGNTIYF	TGTGCCAGCAGCCCGCAGGGGACGGCTGGAAACACCATATATTTT
TRBJ2-3	few	TRBV7-9	.	CASSWKAGTDTQYF	TGTGCCAGCAGCTGGAAGGCGGGCACAGATACGCAGTATTTT
TRBJ1-5	few	TRBV7-2	TRBD1	CASSLGTGINQPQHF	TGTGCCAGCAGCTTAGGGACAGGGATTAATCAGCCCCAGCATTTT
TRBJ2-2	few	TRBV11-2	TRBD1	CARQGFNTGELFF	TGTGCCCGACAGGGGTTTAACACCGGGGAGCTGTTTTTT
TRBJ1-1	.	TRBV10-3	.	CAISAGGGVRKQNTEAFF	TGTGCCATCAGTGCTGGAGGAGGGGTGAGAAAACAGAACACTGAAGCTTTCTTT
TRBJ2-2	.	TRBV9	.	CASSVVGTGELFF	TGTGCCAGCAGCGTAGTAGGTACCGGGGAGCTGTTTTTT
TRBJ1-2	few	TRBV28	.	CASNPRQYGYTF	TGTGCCAGCAACCCCCGTCAATATGGCTACACCTTC
TRBJ2-1	.	TRBV30	.	CACDPSSYNEQFF	TGTGCCTGCGATCCGAGCTCCTACAATGAGCAGTTCTTC
TRBJ2-1	few	TRBV5-1	TRBD2	CASSLVLAGGSYNEQFF	TGCGCCAGCAGCTTGGTTCTAGCGGGGGGTTCTTACAATGAGCAGTTCTTC
TRBJ2-3	.	TRBV30	.	CAWSVGMGRDTQYF	TGTGCCTGGAGTGTAGGGATGGGGCGAGATACGCAGTATTTT
TRBJ2-7	.	TRBV7-9	.	CASSLEARTYEQYF	TGTGCCAGCAGCTTAGAGGCCAGGACCTACGAGCAGTACTTC
TRBJ2-5	.	TRBV20-1	.	CSASGEGTQYF	TGCAGTGCTAGCGGCGAGGGGACCCAGTACTTC
TRBJ1-5	few	TRBV6-1	.	CASSEVGAGGNQPQHF	TGTGCCAGCAGTGAAGTGGGGGCTGGGGGCAATCAGCCCCAGCATTTT
TRBJ2-1	few	TRBV6-1	TRBD2	CASRVTSVPNEQFF	TGTGCCAGCAGGGTGACTAGCGTCCCCAATGAGCAGTTCTTC
TRBJ2-7	few	TRBV11-3	TRBD2	CASSSRLAGSSYEQYF	TGTGCCAGCAGCTCGCGACTAGCGGGAAGCTCCTACGAGCAGTACTTC
TRBJ1-5	.	TRBV7-2	.	CASSLSRAQPQHF	TGTGCCAGCAGCTTAAGCCGGGCCCAGCCCCAGCATTTT
TRBJ1-2	.	TRBV19	TRBD1	CASSRDRRKGYTF	TGTGCCAGTAGTAGGGACAGGCGAAAGGGCTACACCTTC
TRBJ1-3	few	TRBV6-5	.	CASVSGSGNTIYF	TGTGCCAGCGTCAGTGGCTCTGGAAACACCATATATTTT
TRBJ1-2	few	TRBV19	TRBD1	CASSMDLGTGGNGYTF	TGTGCCAGTAGTATGGACCTCGGGACAGGGGGCAACGGCTACACCTTC
TRBJ2-7	.	TRBV19	.	CASSIGTPGEQYF	TGTGCCAGTAGTATAGGGACGCCGGGGGAGCAGTACTTC
TRBJ1-2	.	TRBV4-3	TRBD1	CASSQESFGQVDGYTF	TGCGCCAGCAGCCAAGAGTCGTTCGGACAGGTAGATGGCTACACCTTC
TRBJ2-7	.	TRBV30	TRBD1	CAWSTGTGVHEQYF	TGTGCCTGGAGCACAGGGACAGGGGTACACGAGCAGTACTTC
TRBJ2-7	few	TRBV2	.	CASSDSTQANEQYF	TGTGCCAGCAGTGATTCAACCCAGGCGAACGAGCAGTACTTC
TRBJ2-7	.	TRBV9	.	CASSPDSVLTYEQYF	TGTGCCAGCAGCCCAGACAGTGTCCTAACCTACGAGCAGTACTTC
TRBJ2-2	.	TRBV9	.	CASSVGDGDYTGELFF	TGTGCCAGCAGCGTAGGTGACGGGGATTACACCGGGGAGCTGTTTTTT
TRBJ1-5	.	TRBV2	.	CASSDINQPQHF	TGTGCCAGCAGTGATATTAATCAGCCCCAGCATTTT
TRBJ2-7	few	TRBV28	TRBD1	CASSLFPGTGVIFYEQYF	TGTGCCAGCAGTTTATTCCCCGGGACAGGGGTTATTTTCTACGAGCAGTACTTC
TRBJ2-7	.	TRBV23-1	.	CASSQRGTYEQYF	TGCGCCAGCAGTCAGCGCGGTACCTACGAGCAGTACTTC
TRBJ2-3	.	TRBV5-1	TRBD1	CASSTGASTDTQYF	TGCGCCAGCTCAACAGGGGCCTCCACAGATACGCAGTATTTT
TRBJ1-3	.	TRBV4-3	TRBD1	CASSRGTVSGNTIYF	TGCGCCAGCAGCCGTGGGACAGTCTCTGGAAACACCATATATTTT
TRBJ2-3	few	TRBV29-1	TRBD2	CSVYAGGYTDTQYF	TGCAGCGTTTATGCGGGGGGGTACACAGATACGCAGTATTTT
TRBJ1-2	few	TRBV20-1	.	CSALTEGYTF	TGCAGTGCCTTGACCGAGGGCTACACCTTC
TRBJ1-1	.	TRBV13	.	CASSFGSNRGTEAFF	TGTGCCAGCAGCTTCGGGTCAAATAGAGGCACTGAAGCTTTCTTT
TRBJ1-4	.	TRBV19	.	CASSLGAVGNEKLFF	TGTGCCAGTAGTCTCGGGGCCGTCGGTAATGAAAAACTGTTTTTT
TRBJ2-1	few	TRBV29-1	.	CSVSRDAYNEQFF	TGCAGCGTTTCCAGGGACGCCTACAATGAGCAGTTCTTC
TRBJ1-2	few	TRBV6-1	.	CASSDAPSGVDYGYTF	TGTGCCAGCAGTGATGCCCCCTCGGGGGTAGACTATGGCTACACCTTC
TRBJ2-3	.	TRBV11-2	.	CASSLRLGNTQYF	TGTGCCAGCAGCTTACGGTTGGGGAATACGCAGTATTTT
TRBJ2-7	few	TRBV19	TRBD2	CASSRTRTSPYEQYF	TGTGCCAGTAGTAGGACTAGGACATCCCCCTACGAGCAGTACTTC
TRBJ1-2	few	TRBV5-8	.	CASSETVIYGYTF	TGTGCCAGCAGCGAAACAGTTATATATGGCTACACCTTC
TRBJ1-4	few	TRBV6-5	.	CASSYTGGEKLFF	TGTGCCAGCAGTTACACAGGTGGAGAAAAACTGTTTTTT